These 29 T cell receptor beta chains were all obtained from the same sample, sequenced in a study of CD8 T cells in ankylosing spondylitis. Study findings and constraints: Ankylosing spondylitis blood appeared to be characterized by a TCR beta motif of eight or nine highly homologous variants.

For these TCRs, the target antigens are not known. One entry per CDR3 protein results from TCRdb running MiXCR on the 5' RACE reads. The sample contains roughly 450,000 distinct CDR3 sequences, approximately 26% of which appear only once. What was sequenced was blood, either unsorted or a sorted T cell fraction (not recorded which). The receptors stem from a male donor with ankylosing spondylitis.

The CDR3: CASSGALGEGYTF. Here the CDR3 DNA reads TGTGCCTCCTCCGGGGCCCTAGGTGAAGGCTACACCTTC. The J gene is TRBJ1-2, the V gene TRBV24-1; maybe TRBD1 (5 bases). Germline V lookup: CDR1 KGHDR, CDR2 SFDVKD. With 12 bases removed from V and 8 bases from J, the gap between germline ends came to 21 bases. The CDR3 runs 13 residues.

This chain connects TRBV3-1 to TRBJ1-4, with 9 bases that match TRBD1. Germline V lookup: CDR1 LGHDT, CDR2 YNNKEL (reference sequence). CDR3 length equals 17 residues. V shed 0 bases and J 7 bases; nucleotides not matched to a gene: 9. The CDR3 sequence: CASSQDAIGQGSEKLFF. CDR3 nucleotide sequence: TGTGCCAGCAGCCAAGATGCCATCGGACAGGGGAGTGAAAAACTGTTTTTT.

This clonotype has just a few counts. The chain links TRBV2 to TRBJ1-2; D is undetermined. V gave up 8 bases and J gave up 3 bases, with 7 bases separating them. The CDR3 sequence is 11 residues long. The germline V gene has CDR1 SNHLY and CDR2 FYNNEI. The CDR3 here is CASGGDYGYTF. Here the CDR3 DNA reads TGTGCCAGCGGCGGGGACTATGGCTACACCTTC.

The rearrangement uses TRBV15 and TRBJ2-5; D is perhaps TRBD1 or TRBD2 (5 bases each). The germline CDR1 and CDR2 sequences are LNHNV and YYDKDF (reference sequence). The ends were cut back, 0 bases at V and 2 bases at J, with 10 bases in the middle. The CDR3 has 15 amino acids. CDR3 in DNA: TGTGCCACCAGCAGAGATTTGGGGGATCAAGAGACCCAGTACTTC. Encoded protein: CATSRDLGDQETQYF.

The count of this clonotype is one. The chain has TRBV5-1 and TRBJ2-3; D uncertain. Trimming removed 3 bases at V and 0 bases at J, with 5 bases between. This CDR3 spans 13 amino acids. The germline gives CDR1 SGHRS, CDR2 YFSETQ. DNA for the CDR3: TGCGCCAGCAGCTCCGAGAGCACAGATACGCAGTATTTT. Its translation: CASSSESTDTQYF.

This rearrangement joins TRBV24-1 to TRBJ2-3; 7 nucleotides match TRBD1. Trimming took 3 bases from V and 4 from J; bases not matched to a gene: 12. The CDR3 is 17 amino acids. Per germline, CDR1 KGHDR and CDR2 SFDVKD. CDR3 nucleotide sequence: TGTGCCACCAGTGATCCGCCGACAGGGCGAAGTGCAGATACGCAGTATTTT. It encodes CATSDPPTGRSADTQYF.

The count of this clonotype is one. The V call is TRBV20-1, the J call TRBJ1-4; TRBD1 matches 8 bases. Germline V gene data show CDR1 as DFQATT and CDR2 as SNEGSKA (reference sequence). V was clipped by 0 bases and J by 8 bases; unmatched bases: 5. This CDR3 contains 14 residues. The CDR3 region has the DNA TGCAGTGCTAGAGACGACAGGGGTGGCGAAAAACTGTTTTTT. Translation: CSARDDRGGEKLFF.

The CDR3, as DNA: TGTGCCATCAGCGCCGGGACAGGGGACAATCAGCCCCAGCATTTT. Translating gives CAISAGTGDNQPQHF. The rearrangement links TRBV10-3 to TRBJ1-5; 10 bases map to TRBD1. The germline V gene has CDR1 ENHRY and CDR2 SYGVKD. With V trimmed by 6 bases and J by 3 bases, 5 bases remained unmatched. The CDR3 loop spans 15 amino acids.

This chain connects TRBV20-1 to TRBJ2-3; 7 nucleotides match TRBD2. The CDR3 sequence is 14 residues long. CDR1 is DFQATT and CDR2 is SNEGSKA in the germline V gene (reference sequence). V shed 5 bases, J shed 5 bases, and the junction held 10 bases outside the gene matches. The CDR3 region has the DNA TGCAGTGCTCGTAGCGGGTGGGACGGAGATACGCAGTATTTT. It encodes CSARSGWDGDTQYF.

This clonotype was counted at least ten times. The V and J genes are TRBV18 and TRBJ2-3, with D perhaps matching TRBD1 or TRBD2 (5 bases each). There are 16 residues in the CDR3. Trimming removed 3 bases at V and 2 bases at J, with 15 bases between. Germline V CDR1 and CDR2: KGHSH, LQKENI. The CDR3 loop reads CASSPGPSLNTDTQYF. CDR3 DNA: TGTGCCAGCTCACCGGGACCTTCACTGAACACAGATACGCAGTATTTT.

The J gene is TRBJ1-2, the V gene TRBV25-1; tentatively, D is TRBD1 (5 bases). Germline lookup yields CDR1 MGHDK and CDR2 SYGVNS. The CDR3 has 14 amino acids. Deletions cut 2 bases from V and 5 bases from J, with 12 bases between. The CDR3 DNA is TGTGCCAGCAGTGAACCTCGGGACCCTTATGGCTACACCTTC. This translates into CASSEPRDPYGYTF.

The table lists this clonotype with a few counts. The chain carries TRBV7-9 and TRBJ2-2; 12 bases fit TRBD1. Trimming at V came to 7 bases and at J to 5 bases, leaving 5 bases not matched to a gene. CDR1 is SEHNR, CDR2 FQNEAQ, per germline (reference sequence). CDR3 length equals 15 residues. The CDR3 DNA is TGTGCCAGCAACGGGACAGGGGGCTCTACCGGGGAGCTGTTTTTT. It encodes CASNGTGGSTGELFF.

The gene calls are TRBV4-2 and TRBJ2-2; TRBD2 aligns across 10 bases. V lost 5 bases and J lost 3; bases outside the gene matches: 9. The CDR3 contains 17 residues. CDR1 is LGHNA and CDR2 is YNFKEQ in the germline V gene. Written as DNA, the CDR3 is TGTGCCAGCAGCAACCCCCTGCTAGCGGGAGACACCGGGGAGCTGTTTTTT. Translation: CASSNPLLAGDTGELFF.

This clonotype was seen a few times. J is TRBJ1-6 and V is TRBV29-1; D is undetermined. CDR3 size: 12 residues. Germline CDR1 SQVTM, CDR2 ANQGSEA. V was pared by 7 bases and J by 4 bases, with 8 bases between. CDR3 sequence: CSAGEYNSPLHF. CDR3 coding DNA: TGCAGCGCCGGAGAGTATAATTCACCCCTCCACTTT.

Only one count was recorded for this clonotype. The rearrangement links TRBV9 to TRBJ2-5; D is ambiguous. The V gene lost 2 bases and the J gene lost 0 bases, with 5 bases spanning the gap. CDR3 size: 13 residues. From germline, CDR1 is SGDLS and CDR2 YYNGEE. The CDR3 DNA sequence: TGTGCCAGCAGCGTTACCCACCAAGAGACCCAGTACTTC. Its protein is CASSVTHQETQYF.

The chain uses TRBV4-1 and TRBJ2-2; 14 nucleotides match TRBD2. J lost 4 bases, V lost 4 bases, and 8 bases had no gene match. The length of the CDR3 is 18 residues. Per the germline V gene, CDR1 is MGHRA and CDR2 is YSYEKL. CDR3 bases: TGCGCCAGCAGCCCAAGGACTAGCGGGAGGAAGGGCACCGGGGAGCTGTTTTTT. This translates into CASSPRTSGRKGTGELFF.

The V gene is TRBV10-1, the J gene TRBJ2-7, with 7 bases identical to TRBD1. The CDR3 loop spans 14 amino acids. CDR1 WNHNN and CDR2 SYGVQD come from the germline V gene (reference sequence). Trimming removed 2 bases from V and 7 bases from J; junction bases left unmatched: 8. CDR3: CASSEPSTGEEQYF. Written as DNA, the CDR3 is TGCGCCAGCAGTGAGCCGTCAACAGGGGAAGAGCAGTACTTC.

The V call is TRBV7-2, the J call TRBJ2-7; 9 bases agree with TRBD1. The CDR3 has 13 residues. The J segment lost 7 bases and the V segment lost 5 bases, leaving 6 bases of the junction unmatched. The germline V gene has CDR1 SGHTA and CDR2 FQGNSA. Written as DNA, the CDR3 is TGTGCCAGCAGCCAAGACAGGGGGGATGAGCAGTACGTC. This gives the protein CASSQDRGDEQYV.

There are a few counts of this clonotype. The chain carries TRBV12-3 or TRBV12-4 and TRBJ2-2; TRBD2 aligns across 7 bases. There are 17 residues in the CDR3. The V and J ends lost 0 bases and 1 base, in that order; junction bases with no gene match: 5. CDR3 loop: CASSLAGKRGNTGELFF. The CDR3 bases are TGTGCCAGCAGTTTAGCAGGGAAGCGGGGGAACACCGGGGAGCTGTTTTTT.

This clonotype was counted ten times or more. The chain employs TRBV5-1 and TRBJ2-3; D is undetermined. The CDR3 has 15 residues. The V end was cut by 4 bases, the J end by 1 base, with 13 bases between. Germline V gives CDR1 SGHRS, CDR2 YFSETQ. The CDR3, as DNA: TGCGCCAGCAGCCCTGACCGCCTCGGCACAGATACGCAGTATTTT. This codes for CASSPDRLGTDTQYF.

The chain employs TRBV29-1 and TRBJ2-3; D call uncertain. Germline V CDR1 and CDR2: SQVTM, ANQGSEA. The ends were cut back, 5 bases at V and 2 bases at J, with 11 bases in the middle. The CDR3 loop spans 13 amino acids. The CDR3 loop reads CSVRMRVTDTQYF. The CDR3 DNA is TGCAGCGTTCGAATGAGAGTCACAGATACGCAGTATTTT.

This clonotype has ten or more counts. The chain combines TRBV6-1 with TRBJ2-2, with a possible D match to TRBD1 (6 bases). V lost 6 bases and J lost 1, with 12 bases in between. Germline lookup yields CDR1 MNHNS and CDR2 SASEGT. The CDR3 covers 15 residues. The CDR3 region is CASSPRGGNTGELFF. In DNA form, the CDR3 reads TGTGCCAGCAGCCCCCGAGGGGGGAACACCGGGGAGCTGTTTTTT.

The chain employs TRBV28 and TRBJ2-1, with D unclear. This CDR3 is 12 amino acids long. Per the germline V gene, CDR1 is MDHEN and CDR2 is SYDVKM. V was cut by 4 bases and J by 10 bases, with 11 bases left in between. CDR3 nucleotides: TGTGCCAGCAGTTCCGCGCAATGGGAGCAGTTCTTC. It codes for CASSSAQWEQFF.

There are many counts of this clonotype. V usage is TRBV10-3 and J usage is TRBJ2-3, with 7 bases lining up with TRBD2. Germline V gene sequence: CDR1 ENHRY, CDR2 SYGVKD. With V trimmed by 2 bases and J by 0 bases, 5 bases remained unmatched. The CDR3 is 16 residues long. This chain's CDR3 is CAISEASGSSTDTQYF. The CDR3 nucleotides read TGTGCCATCAGTGAGGCTAGCGGATCCAGCACAGATACGCAGTATTTT.

The gene calls are TRBV12-3 or TRBV12-4 and TRBJ2-7; D might be TRBD2 (5 bases). The CDR3 consists of 15 residues. V was pared by 4 bases and J by 0 bases, with 13 bases between. CDR3 nucleotide sequence: TGTGCCAGCAGTTACTCCGGGATCCGCTCCTACGAGCAGTACTTC. Its protein is CASSYSGIRSYEQYF.

This clonotype was counted a few times. The chain recombines TRBV12-3 or TRBV12-4 with TRBJ2-7, with a possible D match to TRBD2 (7 bases). This CDR3 is 17 amino acids long. V was trimmed by 2 bases and J by 7 bases, leaving 24 bases between them. The CDR3: CASSLIGGASGSGEQYV. In DNA form, the CDR3 reads TGTGCCAGCAGTTTAATAGGGGGGGCCAGCGGGTCGGGGGAGCAGTACGTC.

The V gene is TRBV4-1, the J gene TRBJ2-1; TRBD2 aligns across 14 bases. This CDR3 has 16 residues. With V trimmed by 4 bases and J by 8 bases, 7 bases remained unmatched. From germline, CDR1 is MGHRA and CDR2 YSYEKL. In nucleotides, the CDR3 is TGCGCCAGCAGCCGGGGGACTAGCGGGAGATTCTATGAGCAGTTCTTC. Protein product: CASSRGTSGRFYEQFF.

CDR3: CASSLDQGTGEVSPLHF. The CDR3 DNA follows: TGCGCCAGCAGCTTGGACCAAGGGACAGGGGAGGTTTCACCCCTCCACTTT. The rearrangement joins TRBV5-1 to TRBJ1-6; 10 positions match TRBD1. The CDR3 extends over 17 amino acids. V shed 0 bases and J 9 bases; nucleotides not matched to a gene: 9. Looked up from germline, CDR1 is SGHRS and CDR2 is YFSETQ.

This clonotype was seen a few times. CDR3 DNA: TGTGCCAGCAGTTCTTACAGGGGAGTGTTGGATTCGTTCTATGGCTACACCTTC. Its translation: CASSSYRGVLDSFYGYTF. The gene calls are TRBV27 and TRBJ1-2; 7 bases are a match to TRBD1. The CDR3 loop spans 18 amino acids. V gave up 4 bases and J gave up 4 bases; unmatched junction bases: 18. CDR1 and CDR2 (germline): MNHEY, SMNVEV (reference sequence).